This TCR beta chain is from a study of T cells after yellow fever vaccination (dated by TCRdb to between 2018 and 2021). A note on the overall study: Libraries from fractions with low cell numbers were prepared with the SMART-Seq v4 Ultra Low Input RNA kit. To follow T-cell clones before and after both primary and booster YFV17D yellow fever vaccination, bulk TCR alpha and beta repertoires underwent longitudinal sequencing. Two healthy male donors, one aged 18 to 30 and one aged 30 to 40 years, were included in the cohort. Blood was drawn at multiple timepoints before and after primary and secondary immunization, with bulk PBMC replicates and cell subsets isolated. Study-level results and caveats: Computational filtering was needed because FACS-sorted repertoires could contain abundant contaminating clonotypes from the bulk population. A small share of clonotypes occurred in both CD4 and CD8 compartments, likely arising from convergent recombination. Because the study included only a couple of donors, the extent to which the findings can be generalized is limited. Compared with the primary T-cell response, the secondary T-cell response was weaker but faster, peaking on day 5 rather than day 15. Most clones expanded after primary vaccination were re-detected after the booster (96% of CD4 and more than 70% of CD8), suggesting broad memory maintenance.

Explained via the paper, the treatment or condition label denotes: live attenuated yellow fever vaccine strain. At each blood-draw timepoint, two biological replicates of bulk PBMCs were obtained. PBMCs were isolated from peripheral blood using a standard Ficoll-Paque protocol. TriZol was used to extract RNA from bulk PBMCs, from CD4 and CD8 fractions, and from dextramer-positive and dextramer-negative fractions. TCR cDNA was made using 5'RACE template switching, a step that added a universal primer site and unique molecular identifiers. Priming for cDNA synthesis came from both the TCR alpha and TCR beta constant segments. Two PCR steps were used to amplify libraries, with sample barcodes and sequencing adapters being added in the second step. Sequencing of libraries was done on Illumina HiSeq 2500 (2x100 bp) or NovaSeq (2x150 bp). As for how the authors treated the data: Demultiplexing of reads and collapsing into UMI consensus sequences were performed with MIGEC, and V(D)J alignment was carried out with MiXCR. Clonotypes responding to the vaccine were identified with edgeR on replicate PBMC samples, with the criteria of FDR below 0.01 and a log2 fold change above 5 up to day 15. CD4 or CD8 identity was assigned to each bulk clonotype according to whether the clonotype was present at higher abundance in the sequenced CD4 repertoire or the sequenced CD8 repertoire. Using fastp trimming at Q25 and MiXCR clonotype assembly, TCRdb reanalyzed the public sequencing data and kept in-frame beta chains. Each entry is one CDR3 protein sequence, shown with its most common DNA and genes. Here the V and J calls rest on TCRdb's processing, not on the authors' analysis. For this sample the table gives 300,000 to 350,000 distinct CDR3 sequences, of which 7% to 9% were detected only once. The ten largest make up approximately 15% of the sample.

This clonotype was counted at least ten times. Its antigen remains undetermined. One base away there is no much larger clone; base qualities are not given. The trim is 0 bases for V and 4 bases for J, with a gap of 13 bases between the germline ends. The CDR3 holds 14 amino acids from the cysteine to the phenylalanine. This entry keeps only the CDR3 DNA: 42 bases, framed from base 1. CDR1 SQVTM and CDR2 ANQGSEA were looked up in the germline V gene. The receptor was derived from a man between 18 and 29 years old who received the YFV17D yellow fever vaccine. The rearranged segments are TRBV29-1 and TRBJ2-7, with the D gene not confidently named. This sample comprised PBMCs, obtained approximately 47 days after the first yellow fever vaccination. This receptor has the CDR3 CSVEDIGNEYEQYF. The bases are TGCAGCGTTGAAGATATAGGCAACGAATACGAGCAGTACTTC.